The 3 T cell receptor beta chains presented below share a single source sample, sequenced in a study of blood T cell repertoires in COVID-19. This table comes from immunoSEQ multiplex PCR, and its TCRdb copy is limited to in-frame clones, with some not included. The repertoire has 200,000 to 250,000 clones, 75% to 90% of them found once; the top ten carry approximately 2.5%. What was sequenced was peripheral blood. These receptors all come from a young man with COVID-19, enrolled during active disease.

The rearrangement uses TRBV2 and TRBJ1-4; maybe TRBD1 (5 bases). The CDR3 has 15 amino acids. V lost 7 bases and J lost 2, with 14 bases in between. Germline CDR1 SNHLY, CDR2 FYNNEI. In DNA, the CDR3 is TGTGCCAGCATGAACACCGACAGCACTAATGAAAAACTGTTTTTT. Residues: CASMNTDSTNEKLFF.

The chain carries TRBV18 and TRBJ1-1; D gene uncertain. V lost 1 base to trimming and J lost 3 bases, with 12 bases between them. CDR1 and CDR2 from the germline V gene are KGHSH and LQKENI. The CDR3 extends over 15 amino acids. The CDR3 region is CASSPLGVGDTEAFF. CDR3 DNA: TGTGCCAGCTCACCACTCGGGGTAGGTGACACTGAAGCTTTCTTT.

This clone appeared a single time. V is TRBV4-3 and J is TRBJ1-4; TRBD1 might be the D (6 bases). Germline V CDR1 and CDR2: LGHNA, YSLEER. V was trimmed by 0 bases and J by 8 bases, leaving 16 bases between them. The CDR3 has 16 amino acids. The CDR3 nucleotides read TGCGCCAGCAGCCAAGATAGACGGGGGGCGGGGGAAAAACTGTTTTTT. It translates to CASSQDRRGAGEKLFF.